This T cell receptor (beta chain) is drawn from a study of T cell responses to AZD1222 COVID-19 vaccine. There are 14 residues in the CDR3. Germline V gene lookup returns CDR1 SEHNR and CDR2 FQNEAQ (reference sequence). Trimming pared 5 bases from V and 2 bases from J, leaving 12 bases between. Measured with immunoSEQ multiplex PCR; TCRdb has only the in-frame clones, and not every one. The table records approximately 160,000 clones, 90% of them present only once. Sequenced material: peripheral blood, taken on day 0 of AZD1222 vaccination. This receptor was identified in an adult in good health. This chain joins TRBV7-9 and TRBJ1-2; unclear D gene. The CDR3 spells CASSTSGVNYGYTF. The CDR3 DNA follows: TGTGCCAGCAGCACCTCAGGAGTAAACTATGGCTACACCTTC.